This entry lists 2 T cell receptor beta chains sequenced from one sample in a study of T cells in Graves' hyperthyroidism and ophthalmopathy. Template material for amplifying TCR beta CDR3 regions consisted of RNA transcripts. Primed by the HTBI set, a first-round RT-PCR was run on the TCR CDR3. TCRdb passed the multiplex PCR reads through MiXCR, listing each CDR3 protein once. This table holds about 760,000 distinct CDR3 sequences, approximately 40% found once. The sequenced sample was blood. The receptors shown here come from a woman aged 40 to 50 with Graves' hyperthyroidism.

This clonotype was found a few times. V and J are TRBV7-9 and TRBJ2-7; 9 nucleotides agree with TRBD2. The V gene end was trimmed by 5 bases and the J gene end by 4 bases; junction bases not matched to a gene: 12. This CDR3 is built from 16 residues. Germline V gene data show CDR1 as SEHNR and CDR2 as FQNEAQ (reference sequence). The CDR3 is CASSQEALAGLYEQYF. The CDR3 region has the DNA TGTGCCAGCAGCCAAGAGGCGCTAGCGGGGCTTTACGAGCAGTACTTC. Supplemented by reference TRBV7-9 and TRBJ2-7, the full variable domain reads DTGVSQNPRHKITKRGQNVTFRCDPISEHNRLYWYRQTLGQGPEFLTYFQNEAQLEKSRLLSDRFSAERPKGSFSTLEIQRTEQGDSAMYLCASSQEALAGLYEQYFGPGTRLTVT.

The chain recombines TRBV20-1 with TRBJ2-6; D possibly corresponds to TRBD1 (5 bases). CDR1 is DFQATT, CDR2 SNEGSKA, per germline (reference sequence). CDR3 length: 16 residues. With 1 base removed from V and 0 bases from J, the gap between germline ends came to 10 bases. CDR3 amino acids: CSARASGYSGANVLTF. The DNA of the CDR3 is TGCAGTGCTAGAGCCTCAGGGTACTCTGGGGCCAACGTCCTGACTTTC.